A selection of T cell receptor beta chains follows, all from one sample in a study of Ad26.COV2.S vaccination and SARS-CoV-2 variants. TCRdb's table, derived via immunoSEQ multiplex PCR, lists solely in-frame clones and lacks some. The table shows roughly 380,000 clones, with approximately 81% occurring only once. The input for sequencing was peripheral blood, taken in a trial of Ad26.COV2.S vaccine versus placebo. Receptor source: a person aged 18-60 years who received the Ad26.COV2.S COVID-19 vaccine or a placebo. CDR3s include the opening cysteine and the closing phenylalanine or tryptophan. A D gene is named only where the DNA matches it firmly. Rows may omit the clone size; those that give it use once, few, many or a size class.

TRBV5-1	TRBD2	-	TRBJ2-2	TGCGCCAGCCGCCCTTCCGTGGGGACTACCTACACCGGGGAGCTGTTTTTT	CASRPSVGTTYTGELFF
TRBV5-1	TRBD2	-	TRBJ2-3	TGCGCCAGCAGCTTGGCCCTCGGGAGCGGGGGTGCAGATACGCAGTATTTT	CASSLALGSGGADTQYF
TRBV7-9	TRBD1	-	TRBJ1-5	TGTGCCAGCAGCTTTTCGGGCGGGACAGGGGTCAATCAGCCCCAGCATTTT	CASSFSGGTGVNQPQHF
TRBV21-1	-	-	TRBJ2-6	TGTGCCAGCAGCAACAACAGGGTAGCTGGGGCCAACGTCCTGACTTTC	CASSNNRVAGANVLTF
TRBV5-4	-	-	TRBJ1-1	TGTGCCAGCAGCAAAGTGACAGTAGACAACACTGAAGCTTTCTTT	CASSKVTVDNTEAFF
TRBV11-2	-	-	TRBJ2-5	TGTGCCAGCAGCTTAGTTGCGGGCAGGGGATTGGAGACCCAGTACTTC	CASSLVAGRGLETQYF
TRBV6-5	-	-	TRBJ1-1	TGTGCCAGCAGGGCGGGGGTATTGAACACTGAAGCTTTCTTT	CASRAGVLNTEAFF
TRBV7-6	-	-	TRBJ1-2	TGTGCCAGCAGCTTAGCGCTTTCTGGTGGCTACACCTTC	CASSLALSGGYTF
TRBV28	TRBD1	-	TRBJ2-5	TGTGCCAGCGGAAGGACAGGGGGTTCGGAGACCCAGTACTTC	CASGRTGGSETQYF
TRBV7-6	TRBD1	-	TRBJ2-1	TGTGCCAGCAGCTTAGTCCGGACAGGGGGCAATGAGCAGTTCTTC	CASSLVRTGGNEQFF
TRBV10-2	TRBD2	-	TRBJ2-1	TGCGCCAGCAGTCGACTAGCGGGATTCGATGAGCAGTTCTTC	CASSRLAGFDEQFF
TRBV5-8	TRBD2	-	TRBJ2-3	TGTGCCAGCAGCCCTCGGGGGGGCTATACGTATCGGGGAGATACGCAGTATTTT	CASSPRGGYTYRGDTQYF
TRBV30	-	-	TRBJ2-1	TGTGCCTGGAGTATGGGACCAAACAATGAGCAGTTCTTC	CAWSMGPNNEQFF
TRBV6-6	TRBD1	-	TRBJ2-2	TGTGCCAGCAACCCGGGACAGGAAAACACCGGGGAGCTGTTTTTT	CASNPGQENTGELFF
TRBV5-1	-	once	TRBJ1-1	TGCGCCAGCAGCCCCTTGACGGGGGCGACCACTGAAGCTTTCTTT	CASSPLTGATTEAFF
TRBV5-1	TRBD1	-	TRBJ2-3	TGCGCCAGCGTGGGGGACAGGGCCGCAGATACGCAGTATTTT	CASVGDRAADTQYF
TRBV7-6	-	-	TRBJ2-1	TGTGCCAGCAGCCCAGACAATGAGCAGTTCTTC	CASSPDNEQFF
TRBV28	-	once	TRBJ2-7	TGTGCCAGCACCTCCCCCAGGGAACATTACTACGAGCAGTACTTC	CASTSPREHYYEQYF
TRBV27	-	-	TRBJ2-3	TGTGCCAGCAGTTTCGGACGAAACCATGGTGCGCAGTATTTT	CASSFGRNHGAQYF
TRBV7-2	TRBD1	-	TRBJ2-5	TGTGCCAGCAGCCCATACAGGGGTAGGGAGACCCAGTACTTC	CASSPYRGRETQYF
TRBV21-1	-	-	TRBJ2-6	TGTGCCAGCAGCAAAAATTACCGCACAGGGGCTGGGGCCAACGTCCTGACTTTC	CASSKNYRTGAGANVLTF
TRBV4-3	-	few	TRBJ2-7	TGCGCCAGCAGTCAGAGGGGGAGGGATTTCGACGAGCAGTACTTC	CASSQRGRDFDEQYF
TRBV6-2/TRBV6-3	-	-	TRBJ1-5	TGTGCCAGCAGTTACGCAGGGGCCTCCGGTCAGCCCCAGCATTTT	CASSYAGASGQPQHF
TRBV9	TRBD1	-	TRBJ2-7	TGTGCCAGCAGCGTAGAACCCGACAGGGTTTCTTCAGAGCAGTACTTC	CASSVEPDRVSSEQYF
TRBV12-3/TRBV12-4	-	many	TRBJ1-5	TGTGCCTCTGGACGGTACGGGCAGCCCCAGCATTTT	CASGRYGQPQHF
TRBV28	TRBD1	-	TRBJ1-1	TGTGCCAGCAGTGAAGGGGGCGTGAAGAACACTGAAGCTTTCTTT	CASSEGGVKNTEAFF
TRBV6-2/TRBV6-3	TRBD2	-	TRBJ2-1	TGTGCCAGCAGTTACTCAGCTAGCGGGGGGTTAGTGCGTTACAATGAGCAGTTCTTC	CASSYSASGGLVRYNEQFF
TRBV29-1	-	-	TRBJ1-2	TGCAGCGTTGTGAACGGACGGAACTATGGCTACACCTTC	CSVVNGRNYGYTF